A single T cell receptor beta chain is shown here with its context. This sample was included in a study of shared clonotypes between healthy human individuals. J lost 3 bases, V lost 3 bases, and 13 bases had no gene match. CDR1 and CDR2 from the germline V gene are LNHNV and YYDKDF (reference sequence). This CDR3 is built from 18 residues. The assay was immunoSEQ multiplex PCR, and TCRdb's table has in-frame clones only and misses some. Here the sample spans 1.5 million to 1.9 million clones, approximately 98% being singletons. Sequenced sample: naive CD4+ T cells sorted from blood. Subset denoted: CD45RA+ positively selected. V is TRBV15 and J is TRBJ2-3, with 9 nucleotides matching TRBD2. This TCR derives from a man aged 25-45 years in good health. CDR3 in DNA: TGTGCCACCAGCAGCGCCCTTAGCGGGAGCCGGGGGACAGATACGCAGTATTTT. This encodes CATSSALSGSRGTDTQYF.